The T cell receptor beta chain under discussion was sequenced for a study of post-analysis software for immune sequencing data. Study results and caveats: Relative to controls, patients had five TRBV segments at higher frequency, with TRBV5-6, TRBV5-1 and TRBV20-1 among these. There was significantly lower normalized Chao1 diversity in multiple sclerosis patients than in controls.

Libraries were made from TCR beta cDNA, and they carried unique molecular identifiers. A single record per CDR3 protein comes from TCRdb applying MiXCR to the PCR reads. Altogether roughly 540,000 distinct CDR3 sequences are present, 34% being singletons, with the ten largest covering about 6%. Points on this clonotype: Its cognate antigen is unknown.

The CDR3 extends over 13 amino acids. With 4 bases removed from V and 1 base from J, the gap between germline ends came to 7 bases. Germline CDR1 ENHRY, CDR2 SYGVKD. The sample comprised blood. The TCR comes from a girl aged 2-17 years with multiple sclerosis. The V call is TRBV10-3, the J call TRBJ1-1; D unclear. The CDR3 protein is CAISAGGNTEAFF. In nucleotides, the CDR3 is TGTGCCATCAGTGCGGGTGGGAACACTGAAGCTTTCTTT.